This T cell receptor beta chain was recorded in a study of CXCR3-negative and CXCR3-positive naive CD8 T cells. General observations from the study: Both of the naive subsets showed about the same high diversity, but memory CD8+ cells had much less. CXCR3 expression partially decreased after cryopreservation; most assays used fresh PBMCs. No difference in surface CD5 was seen between naive subsets, and TCR strength was inferred from TRB CDR3 properties.

Naive CD8+ T cells showed CD45RO-CCR7+CD27+CD95-. TRB cDNA libraries were made by UMI-labeled 5' RACE. TCRdb reprocessed the 5' RACE reads and reports one entry per CDR3 protein, with no DNA. Seen in this sample are about 66,000 distinct CDR3 sequences; the ten most common clones hold around 4%. A remark on this clonotype: Its antigen is unknown.

CDR1 SGHRS and CDR2 YFSETQ come from the germline V gene. This CDR3 is 14 amino acids long. Sequences were obtained from naive CXCR3- CD8+ T cells from blood. Subset given: CD45RO-CCR7+CD27+CD95- naive CD8+ T cells lacking CXCR3 (TNR3-). The sequence came from a human donor in good health. Some clones in this sample may be carry-over from other donors' samples. This rearrangement joins TRBV5-1 to TRBJ2-7; without DNA, the TCRdb call of TRBD1 cannot be checked. The CDR3: CASSLSSGVYEQYF. The whole variable domain, filled in from reference TRBV5-1 and TRBJ2-7, reads KAGVTQTPRYLIKTRGQQVTLSCSPISGHRSVSWYQQTPGQGLQFLFEYFSETQRNKGNFPGRFSGRQFSNSRSEMNVSTLELGDSALYLCASSLSSGVYEQYFGPGTRLTVT.